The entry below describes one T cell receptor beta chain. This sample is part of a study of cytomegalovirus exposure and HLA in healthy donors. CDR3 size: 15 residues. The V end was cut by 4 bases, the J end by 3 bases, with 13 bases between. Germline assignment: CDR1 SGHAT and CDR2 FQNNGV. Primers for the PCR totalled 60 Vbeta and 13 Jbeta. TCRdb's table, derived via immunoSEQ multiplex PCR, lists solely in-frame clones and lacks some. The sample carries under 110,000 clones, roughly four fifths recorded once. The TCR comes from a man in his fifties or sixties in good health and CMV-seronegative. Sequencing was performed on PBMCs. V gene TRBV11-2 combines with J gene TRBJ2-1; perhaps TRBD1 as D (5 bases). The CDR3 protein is CASSSGSGGYNEQFF. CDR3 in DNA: TGTGCCAGCAGCTCAGGGTCAGGCGGCTACAATGAGCAGTTCTTC.